The sequence of this TCR beta chain was determined in a study of cytomegalovirus exposure and HLA in healthy donors. Study-wide results and limits: HLA alleles showed associations with about 17,000 TCR beta sequences in a later analysis, at a 0.05 false discovery rate. Per a later analysis, HLA-associated TCR beta chains showed more clonal expansion than other, equally common TCR beta chains. V- and J-gene trimming of TCR beta was linked (in a later analysis) to a missense DCLRE1C variant.

PCR amplification relied on 60 Vbeta primers (plus 13 Jbeta primers). Profiling relied on immunoSEQ multiplex PCR, and the TCRdb table lists in-frame clones only, not all of them. The table includes about 110,000 clones, 60% to 70% detected once. With respect to this clone: Its antigen remains unknown.

The CDR3 totals 14 residues. Per the germline V gene, CDR1 is SGHRS and CDR2 is YFSETQ. With 2 bases removed from V and 0 bases from J, the gap between germline ends came to 8 bases. The V gene is TRBV5-1, the J gene TRBJ1-2; no firm D call. The sample was PBMCs. The sequence derives from a young man in good health and CMV-seropositive. CDR3 region: CASSLAEANYGYTF. In DNA, the CDR3 is TGCGCCAGCAGCTTAGCGGAAGCTAACTATGGCTACACCTTC.